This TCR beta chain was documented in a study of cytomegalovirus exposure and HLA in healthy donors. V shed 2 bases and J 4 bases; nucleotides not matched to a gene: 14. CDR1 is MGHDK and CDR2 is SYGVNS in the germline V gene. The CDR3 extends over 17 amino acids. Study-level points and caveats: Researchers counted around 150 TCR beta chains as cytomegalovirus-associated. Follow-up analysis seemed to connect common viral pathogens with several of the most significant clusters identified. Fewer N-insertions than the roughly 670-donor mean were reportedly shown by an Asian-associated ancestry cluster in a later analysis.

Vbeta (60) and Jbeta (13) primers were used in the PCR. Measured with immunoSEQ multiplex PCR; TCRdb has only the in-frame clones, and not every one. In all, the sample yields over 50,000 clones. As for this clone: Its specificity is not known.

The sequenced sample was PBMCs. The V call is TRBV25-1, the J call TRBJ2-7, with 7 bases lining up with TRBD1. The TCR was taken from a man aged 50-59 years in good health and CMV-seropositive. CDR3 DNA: TGTGCCAGCAGTGAACGGGGACAGCTAACGGTCGGATACGAGCAGTACTTC. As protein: CASSERGQLTVGYEQYF.